These 14 T cell receptor beta chains were sequenced from one sample in a study of T cell repertoires in cytomegalovirus infection. TCRdb called the reads again in MiXCR, with one record for every CDR3 protein. The data show 150,000 to 200,000 distinct CDR3 sequences, with about 20% seen just once and about 3% held by the top ten. Sequenced sample: PBMCs. All receptors derive from a human donor in good health (CMV status not recorded). Some clones in this sample may be carry-over from other donors' samples.

With regard to this clonotype: A much larger clone is a single base away; this may be a read error. The chain uses TRBV6-8 and TRBJ1-1; D ambiguous. The ends were cut back, 11 bases at V and 10 bases at J, with 17 bases in the middle. The germline V gene has CDR1 MNHGY and CDR2 SAAAGT. The CDR3 is made up of 11 amino acids. The CDR3 is CACMFGRSAFF. The CDR3 region has the DNA TGTGCCTGCATGTTCGGGCGATCAGCTTTCTTT.

This clonotype was picked up a small number of times. The chain couples TRBV28 to TRBJ2-1, with 13 bases fitting TRBD2. There are 16 residues in the CDR3. Germline V gene data show CDR1 as MDHEN and CDR2 as SYDVKM. V shed 7 bases and J 2 bases; nucleotides not matched to a gene: 5. Written as DNA, the CDR3 is TGTGCCAGCACTCACGGACTAGCGGGGGCCTACAATGAGCAGTTCTTC. Protein product: CASTHGLAGAYNEQFF. The full variable domain, with the rest looked up from reference TRBV28 and TRBJ2-1, is DVKVTQSSRYLVKRTGEKVFLECVQDMDHENMFWYRQDPGLGLRLIYFSYDVKMKEKGDIPEGYSVSREKKERFSLILESASTNQTSMYLCASTHGLAGAYNEQFFGPGTRLTVL.

The J gene is TRBJ2-7, the V gene TRBV20-1; 9 bases are a match to TRBD1. This CDR3 contains 17 residues. The trim removed 5 bases at V and 6 bases at J, leaving 20 bases unmatched. CDR1 is DFQATT and CDR2 is SNEGSKA in the germline V gene (reference sequence). The CDR3 nucleotides read TGCAGTGCTCCCAGCTCCGGGACAGGGAGACAGGGCTCCGAGCAGTACTTC. This gives the protein CSAPSSGTGRQGSEQYF.

The table lists this clonotype with many counts. The V call is TRBV7-8, the J call TRBJ2-3; 10 positions match TRBD2. The CDR3 has 15 amino acids. Losses at the gene ends were 5 bases for V and 3 bases for J; bases not matched to a gene: 5. CDR1 SGHVS and CDR2 FQNEAQ come from the germline V gene. CDR3 sequence: CASSVSGGATDTQYF. CDR3 DNA sequence: TGTGCCAGCAGCGTGAGCGGGGGGGCAACAGATACGCAGTATTTT.

This clonotype was detected ten times or more. The chain links TRBV12-3 or TRBV12-4 to TRBJ1-1; TRBD1 is a possible D gene (5 bases). The CDR3 loop spans 13 amino acids. The V end was cut by 6 bases, the J end by 1 base, with 9 bases between. The CDR3 nucleotides are TGTGCCAGCAGCCCGGGGGGGAACACTGAAGCTTTCTTT. Translated, it gives CASSPGGNTEAFF.

This clonotype was found a few times. This chain connects TRBV20-1 to TRBJ1-3; no clear D. The V gene's germline CDR1 is DFQATT and CDR2 SNEGSKA (reference sequence). The CDR3 is 13 residues long. V gave up 3 bases and J gave up 2 bases, with 8 bases separating them. For the CDR3, the DNA is TGCAGTGCTAGTCAAGTAACTGGAAACACCATATATTTT. Translation: CSASQVTGNTIYF.

The V gene is TRBV18, the J gene TRBJ1-1, with unresolved D. V lost 1 base and J lost 1, with 4 bases in between. The germline CDR1 and CDR2 sequences are KGHSH and LQKENI. This CDR3 is 13 amino acids long. CDR3 loop: CASSPQRNTEAFF. In DNA, the CDR3 is TGTGCCAGCTCACCACAACGGAACACTGAAGCTTTCTTT.

V and J are TRBV24-1 and TRBJ2-1; 7 bases agree with TRBD2. The V gene's germline CDR1 is KGHDR and CDR2 SFDVKD. After removal of 0 bases from V and 6 bases from J, the junction contained 7 bases not matched to a gene. This CDR3 is 16 amino acids long. The CDR3 DNA reads as TGTGCCACCAGTGATTTGGTGGCGGGGGTTTCCAATGAGCAGTTCTTC. Its translation: CATSDLVAGVSNEQFF.

This clonotype was seen ten or more times. This chain uses TRBV6-5 with TRBJ2-1; D may be TRBD1 or TRBD2 (7 bases each). V was cut by 2 bases and J by 7 bases, with 33 bases left in between. From germline, CDR1 is MNHEY and CDR2 SVGAGI. The CDR3 runs 21 residues. Here the CDR3 reads CASSYTPPSWDRGGVGNEQFF. Here the CDR3 DNA reads TGTGCCAGCAGTTACACCCCGCCGTCCTGGGACAGAGGGGGGGTAGGTAATGAGCAGTTCTTC.

This clonotype was seen only a few times. The chain couples TRBV28 to TRBJ1-1; 7 nucleotides align to TRBD1. The V segment lost 9 bases and the J segment 0 bases; nucleotides outside the gene matches: 7. This CDR3 has 14 residues. The germline CDR1 and CDR2 sequences are MDHEN and SYDVKM. CDR3 DNA: TGTGCCAGTGGGCCGCAGGGGGTGAACACTGAAGCTTTCTTT. Amino acids: CASGPQGVNTEAFF.

This clonotype was seen at least ten times. The gene calls are TRBV7-2 and TRBJ2-7; the D gene is possibly TRBD2 (6 bases). V lost 5 bases and J 5 bases, leaving 19 bases between the germline ends. CDR1 SGHTA and CDR2 FQGNSA come from the germline V gene. This CDR3 has 15 amino acids. The CDR3 bases are TGTGCCAGCAGCCCTCCCCCAGCGGGTGTCCACGAGCAGTACTTC. It translates to CASSPPPAGVHEQYF.

In regard to this clonotype: A much larger clone sits a single nucleotide away, making a read error possible. The chain couples TRBV7-2 to TRBJ2-7; maybe TRBD2 (6 bases). This CDR3 contains 14 residues. Germline loops: CDR1 SGHTA, CDR2 FQGNSA. V was pared by 6 bases and J by 3 bases, with 15 bases between. CDR3 amino acids: CASRLPGEGYEQYF. The CDR3 DNA follows: TGTGCCAGCAGGTTGCCGGGAGAGGGCTACGAGCAGTACTTC.

This clonotype was seen ten or more times. V usage is TRBV19 and J usage is TRBJ1-1; D ambiguous. The CDR3 consists of 13 residues. Germline CDR1 and CDR2: LNHDA and SQIVND (reference sequence). The V end lost 5 bases, the J end lost 0 bases, and 7 bases lay between the germline ends. The CDR3 coding sequence is TGTGCCAGTAGTTCCCAAGTGAACACTGAAGCTTTCTTT. Protein: CASSSQVNTEAFF.

CDR3 DNA: TGTGCCAGCAGCGGTAGGGACAGGGGCCTCGAGCAGTACTTC. Its protein product is CASSGRDRGLEQYF. The chain couples TRBV9 to TRBJ2-7, with 10 bases lining up with TRBD1. Germline values: CDR1 SGDLS, CDR2 YYNGEE. V was clipped by 3 bases and J by 6 bases; unmatched bases: 6. This CDR3 spans 14 amino acids. Variable domain in full (rest from reference TRBV9 and TRBJ2-7): DSGVTQTPKHLITATGQRVTLRCSPRSGDLSVYWYQQSLDQGLQFLIQYYNGEERAKGNILERFSAQQFPDLHSELNLSSLELGDSALYFCASSGRDRGLEQYFGPGTRLTVT.